The next 19 T cell receptor beta chains were all read from a single sample in a study of T cells after yellow fever vaccination. Using its own MiXCR run on the 5' RACE reads, TCRdb lists one record per CDR3 protein. The top ten hold approximately 0.87% of the sample, which has about 240,000 distinct CDR3 sequences, roughly 7.2% seen once. The source material was CD4+ T cells sorted from PBMCs, sampled 15 days after the yellow fever booster vaccination. These receptors were collected from a young man who received the YFV17D yellow fever vaccine.

V gene TRBV20-1 combines with J gene TRBJ2-1; D remains unclear. V gave up 3 bases and J gave up 0 bases, with 9 bases separating them. This CDR3 has 14 residues. CDR1 DFQATT and CDR2 SNEGSKA come from the germline V gene (reference sequence). The CDR3 loop is CSASPSSSYNEQFF. In DNA form, the CDR3 reads TGCAGTGCTAGTCCGTCCAGCTCCTACAATGAGCAGTTCTTC.

There are a few counts of this clonotype. V and J are TRBV11-2 and TRBJ2-1; 11 bases fit TRBD2. Germline V gene data show CDR1 as SGHAT and CDR2 as FQNNGV. The CDR3 consists of 19 residues. V gave up 3 bases and J gave up 3 bases; unmatched junction bases: 13. CDR3 protein: CASSFDRATLAGGYNEQFF. The CDR3 bases are TGTGCCAGCAGCTTCGACAGGGCGACGCTAGCGGGAGGCTACAATGAGCAGTTCTTC.

The table lists this clonotype with many counts. This rearrangement joins TRBV20-1 to TRBJ2-1; 9 nucleotides match TRBD2. This CDR3 comprises 18 residues. Trimming cost V 2 bases and J 1 base; bases outside gene matches: 12. Germline loops: CDR1 DFQATT, CDR2 SNEGSKA (reference sequence). CDR3 sequence: CSARTSKAGGPSYNEQFF. CDR3 nucleotides: TGCAGTGCTAGAACATCTAAGGCGGGAGGGCCTTCCTACAATGAGCAGTTCTTC.

The V call is TRBV7-9, the J call TRBJ1-1, with D perhaps matching TRBD1 (5 bases). The CDR3 runs 12 residues. Trimming stripped 5 bases from V and 7 bases from J, with 11 bases between. Germline CDR1 is SEHNR and CDR2 is FQNEAQ (reference sequence). The CDR3 region is CASSQEGFEAFF. Written as DNA, the CDR3 is TGTGCCAGCAGCCAGGAGGGGTTTGAAGCTTTCTTT.

In this sample, this clonotype turned up many times. This chain joins TRBV15 and TRBJ2-7; D remains unclear. The CDR3 is 14 amino acids. Germline assignment: CDR1 LNHNV and CDR2 YYDKDF (reference sequence). V lost 3 bases and J lost 3, with 12 bases in between. The CDR3 loop is CATSSPNVNYEQYF. CDR3 nucleotides: TGTGCCACCAGCAGTCCGAACGTCAACTACGAGCAGTACTTC.

The table lists this clonotype with a few counts. This rearrangement joins TRBV6-1 to TRBJ2-5, with D possibly TRBD2 on 5 matching bases. In germline, CDR1 is MNHNS, CDR2 SASEGT. This CDR3 has 14 amino acids. V lost 6 bases and J 5 bases, leaving 16 bases between the germline ends. For the CDR3, the DNA is TGTGCCAGCAGCCCTGGGCGGAGGTGGGAGACCCAGTACTTC. It encodes CASSPGRRWETQYF.

V usage is TRBV30 and J usage is TRBJ2-2; a weak D match, TRBD2 (5 bases). Germline CDR1 GTSNPN, CDR2 SVGIG (reference sequence). Trimming removed 3 bases from V and 5 bases from J, with 13 bases in between. The CDR3 contains 14 residues. CDR3 DNA sequence: TGTGCCTGGAGAGGGCTGACGGGGACCGGGGAGCTGTTTTTT. Translating gives CAWRGLTGTGELFF.

The chain carries TRBV7-2 and TRBJ1-6; 7 nucleotides align to TRBD1. The trim removed 1 base at V and 5 bases at J, leaving 2 bases unmatched. This CDR3 is 15 amino acids long. Germline lookup yields CDR1 SGHTA and CDR2 FQGNSA. For the CDR3, the DNA is TGTGCCAGCAGCTTAGTTGGGACAGATAATTCACCCCTCCACTTT. Its translation: CASSLVGTDNSPLHF.

V gene TRBV7-9 combines with J gene TRBJ2-5, with 9 positions matching TRBD1. The germline gives CDR1 SEHNR, CDR2 FQNEAQ (reference sequence). The CDR3 runs to 14 residues. Losses at the gene ends were 6 bases for V and 4 bases for J; bases not matched to a gene: 6. CDR3 amino acids: CASSYTGGRETQYF. For the CDR3, the DNA is TGTGCCAGCAGTTACACAGGGGGCAGAGAGACCCAGTACTTC.

This clonotype was seen repeatedly, ten times or more. The CDR3 DNA sequence: TGTGCCAGCAGCCCCTCTAGCGGGATTCGCGCCTACGAGCAGTACTTC. This gives the protein CASSPSSGIRAYEQYF. V usage is TRBV7-2 and J usage is TRBJ2-7, with 9 bases identical to TRBD2. The CDR3 runs to 16 residues. CDR1 is SGHTA, CDR2 FQGNSA, per germline. With 5 bases clipped from V and 2 bases from J, the junction kept 10 bases outside the gene matches.

In its sample, this clonotype was seen a few times. The chain joins TRBV18 to TRBJ2-4, with D perhaps TRBD1 or TRBD2 (6 bases each). This CDR3 comprises 14 residues. V shed 6 bases and J shed 8 bases, with 17 bases lying between them. Per the germline V gene, CDR1 is KGHSH and CDR2 is LQKENI. CDR3 amino acids: CASSHHPGEDIQYF. The CDR3 region has the DNA TGTGCCAGCTCGCACCACCCAGGGGAGGACATTCAGTACTTC.

This clonotype was seen ten or more times. This chain uses TRBV29-1 with TRBJ2-7, with D perhaps TRBD2 (6 bases). This CDR3 has 12 amino acids. Between the trimmed V and J ends, which lost 3 bases and 5 bases, there was a span of 11 bases. The V gene's germline CDR1 is SQVTM and CDR2 ANQGSEA. CDR3 nucleotides: TGCAGCGTTGAGGGTAGCGGTGACGAGCAGTACTTC. Protein sequence: CSVEGSGDEQYF.

This clonotype was picked up many times. The rearrangement joins TRBV15 to TRBJ2-3; 7 positions agree with TRBD1. With V trimmed by 8 bases and J by 3 bases, 5 bases remained unmatched. This CDR3 has 13 amino acids. Germline loops: CDR1 LNHNV, CDR2 YYDKDF (reference sequence). The CDR3 bases are TGTGCCACCGGCAACAGGGGTACAGATACGCAGTATTTT. Its protein product is CATGNRGTDTQYF.

This clonotype occurred a few times. The genes are TRBV5-6 and TRBJ2-1; TRBD2 matches at 7 bases. Unmatched junction bases numbered 11, after V lost 9 bases and J lost 8 bases. The CDR3 has 13 amino acids. From germline, CDR1 is SGHDT and CDR2 YYEEEE. The CDR3 DNA sequence: TGTGCCACCACTACGGGACTAACGGATGAGCAGTTCTTC. It yields the protein CATTTGLTDEQFF.

This chain joins TRBV7-9 and TRBJ2-7; D is undetermined. Trimming left V 3 bases short and J 5 bases short, with 14 bases between. The germline gives CDR1 SEHNR, CDR2 FQNEAQ (reference sequence). The CDR3 extends over 14 amino acids. The CDR3 loop reads CASSFGSDRHEQYF. The CDR3 DNA reads as TGTGCCAGCAGCTTTGGCAGTGATCGCCACGAGCAGTACTTC.

There are many counts of this clonotype. V usage is TRBV20-1 and J usage is TRBJ2-5, with 10 bases matching TRBD2. With V trimmed by 4 bases and J by 2 bases, 7 bases remained unmatched. From germline, CDR1 is DFQATT and CDR2 SNEGSKA (reference sequence). The CDR3 is made up of 15 amino acids. The CDR3 DNA follows: TGCAGTGCTAACGTGGGACTAGCGAGACAAGAGACCCAGTACTTC. It specifies CSANVGLARQETQYF.

Ten or more counts support this clonotype. The chain couples TRBV7-2 to TRBJ2-7; a weak D match, TRBD2 (6 bases). The CDR3 covers 13 residues. V gave up 7 bases and J gave up 4 bases, with 14 bases separating them. Germline V gene data show CDR1 as SGHTA and CDR2 as FQGNSA. The CDR3 DNA reads as TGTGCCAGCAAGGAGGGAATCGTTTACGAGCAGTACTTC. Amino acids: CASKEGIVYEQYF.

The chain uses TRBV10-3 and TRBJ2-5, with 11 nucleotides matching TRBD2. The CDR3 contains 14 residues. The germline V gene has CDR1 ENHRY and CDR2 SYGVKD. V shed 2 bases and J 4 bases; nucleotides not matched to a gene: 0. CDR3 sequence: CAISEGLAGETQYF. CDR3 in DNA: TGTGCCATCAGTGAGGGACTAGCGGGAGAGACCCAGTACTTC.

The genes are TRBV5-6 and TRBJ2-3, with TRBD2 matching 9 bases. The CDR3 sequence is 12 residues long. The germline gives CDR1 SGHDT, CDR2 YYEEEE. Trimming removed 0 bases from V and 14 bases from J; junction bases left unmatched: 4. The DNA for the CDR3 is TGTGCCAGCAGCTTGGCTAGCGGGGAGTTGTATTTT. Protein product: CASSLASGELYF.